This T cell receptor beta chain was sequenced during a study of T cell responses to AZD1222 COVID-19 vaccine. Per the germline V gene, CDR1 is SGHAT and CDR2 is FQNNGV. Losses at the gene ends were 3 bases for V and 0 bases for J; bases not matched to a gene: 2. CDR3 length: 15 amino acids. Notes on the study in general: Researchers report vaccine-associated CD4 TCRs spanning spike, with dominance at 160-218 and 743-854. Donors were largely white British and mainly female; clonal diversity was possibly underestimated.

A note on this clone: As yet, its antigen is unknown.

Using immunoSEQ multiplex PCR, the repertoire was profiled, and TCRdb retains in-frame clones only, with some absent. Seen here are about 130,000 clones, approximately 86% observed once, and the top ten hold around 5%. The chain carries TRBV11-2 and TRBJ2-1; 7 positions agree with TRBD2. The material sequenced was peripheral blood, taken 28 days after the second AZD1222 dose. This clonotype was sampled from an adult who received the AZD1222 COVID-19 vaccine. CDR3 in amino acids: CASSFGGSSYNEQFF. In DNA, the CDR3 is TGTGCCAGCAGCTTCGGGGGGAGCTCCTACAATGAGCAGTTCTTC.